The clone carrying this T cell receptor beta chain was seen more than once but under ten times. PCR primers comprised 60 Vbeta and 13 Jbeta primers. Assay: immunoSEQ multiplex PCR; the TCRdb copy retains only in-frame clones and omits some. Of 90,000 to 130,000 clones listed, roughly 69% are singletons. This CDR3 contains 14 residues. Germline V gives CDR1 KGHSH, CDR2 LQKENI. V shed 3 bases and J shed 11 bases, with 18 bases lying between them. The sample originates from a study of cytomegalovirus exposure and HLA in healthy donors. This chain links TRBV18 with TRBJ2-3; no reliable D call. This TCR derives from a woman aged 30 to 39 in good health and CMV-seronegative. Sequencing was done on a sample of PBMCs. CDR3 in DNA: TGTGCCAGCTCACCCTTGGCAGGAAATCAAGGGCAGTATTTT. It specifies CASSPLAGNQGQYF.